This T cell receptor beta chain was profiled in a study of T cells in Graves' hyperthyroidism and ophthalmopathy. Study conclusions and caveats: Model output signaled ophthalmopathy a median around 5.9 months ahead of onset. Blood also held most thyroid clonotypes expanded beyond 0.001.

Worth noting for this clonotype: Antigen unknown.

TCR beta CDR3 regions were amplified from RNA transcripts. HTBI primers were employed in a first-round RT-PCR of the TCR CDR3. TCRdb re-called the multiplex PCR reads through MiXCR, storing one row per CDR3 protein. Of 95,000 to 110,000 distinct CDR3 sequences in the sample, less than 55% were seen once. Any patient presenting with uncontrolled infection, other autoimmune disease, pregnancy or lactation was left out. Clinical symptoms, serum thyroxine, TRAb, thyroid ultrasound and orbital computed tomography established diagnosis. Material: blood. The TCR originated in a man aged 35 to 55 with Graves' hyperthyroidism.

CDR3 loop: CASRGWGVSNGYTF. The CDR3 nucleotides read TGTGCCAGCAGGGGATGGGGGGTGAGCAATGGCTACACCTTC. The chain combines TRBV27 with TRBJ1-2, with a weak D call TRBD1 (5 bases). Trimming removed 6 bases from V and 6 bases from J, with 17 bases in between. Germline V gives CDR1 MNHEY, CDR2 SMNVEV (reference sequence). The CDR3 loop spans 14 amino acids.